These T cell receptor beta chains were read from a single sample in a study of CD8+ T cells in alopecia areata. The method was immunoSEQ multiplex PCR; TCRdb's version includes in-frame clones alone and lacks a portion of them. The sample holds 150,000 to 200,000 clones, roughly 66% seen once. The source material was CD4+ T cells sorted from blood, sampled at week 24, from a patient treated with tofacitinib. The receptors were sampled from a human donor with alopecia areata. The conserved cysteine and the conserved F or W are not part of the CDR3 here. A D gene is named only where the DNA matches it firmly.

j_gene: TRBJ1-2
v_gene: TRBV2
d_gene: -
len: 14
CDR3aa: ASSIEGEAYPYGYT

j_gene: TRBJ2-7
v_gene: TRBV11-2
d_gene: TRBD1
len: 13
CDR3aa: ASSLVTGTVYEQY

j_gene: TRBJ1-1
v_gene: TRBV29-1
d_gene: -
len: 11
CDR3aa: SVRPRGDTEAF

j_gene: TRBJ2-3
v_gene: TRBV5-1
d_gene: -
len: 13
CDR3aa: ASSDYARLADTQY

j_gene: TRBJ2-7
v_gene: TRBV7-2
d_gene: -
len: 12
CDR3aa: ASSVGGAGDEQY

j_gene: TRBJ1-4
v_gene: TRBV30
d_gene: TRBD1
len: 12
CDR3aa: AWGNRGLGEKLF

j_gene: TRBJ1-1
v_gene: TRBV20-1
d_gene: -
len: 9
CDR3aa: SASFNTEAF

j_gene: TRBJ1-5
v_gene: TRBV10-3
d_gene: TRBD1
len: 11
CDR3aa: ATQGGGDQPQH

j_gene: TRBJ2-3
v_gene: TRBV4-3
d_gene: -
len: 11
CDR3aa: ASSQDTWDTQY

j_gene: TRBJ1-1
v_gene: TRBV29-1
d_gene: -
len: 12
CDR3aa: SVEMGRLNTEAF

j_gene: TRBJ2-3
v_gene: TRBV29-1
d_gene: -
len: 10
CDR3aa: SVEGSTDTQY

j_gene: TRBJ1-2
v_gene: TRBV18
d_gene: TRBD1
len: 13
CDR3aa: ASSPQGQRDYGYT

j_gene: TRBJ2-5
v_gene: TRBV5-1
d_gene: -
len: 11
CDR3aa: ASSLTVQETQY

j_gene: TRBJ1-2
v_gene: TRBV30
d_gene: -
len: 12
CDR3aa: ASTEDVGDYGYT

j_gene: TRBJ2-6
v_gene: TRBV10-3
d_gene: -
len: 16
CDR3aa: AISVTRGSGSGANVLT

j_gene: TRBJ2-6
v_gene: TRBV29-1
d_gene: -
len: 13
CDR3aa: SVAIDSSGANVLT

j_gene: TRBJ1-5
v_gene: TRBV19
d_gene: -
len: 15
CDR3aa: ASSIVSRGMGNQPQH

j_gene: TRBJ2-7
v_gene: TRBV2
d_gene: -
len: 9
CDR3aa: ASSTTYEQY

j_gene: TRBJ2-6
v_gene: TRBV7-2
d_gene: -
len: 12
CDR3aa: ASSFPSGANVLT

j_gene: TRBJ1-2
v_gene: TRBV27
d_gene: TRBD1
len: 11
CDR3aa: ASRTADRDGYT

j_gene: TRBJ1-2
v_gene: TRBV30
d_gene: -
len: 10
CDR3aa: AWSDFPYGYT